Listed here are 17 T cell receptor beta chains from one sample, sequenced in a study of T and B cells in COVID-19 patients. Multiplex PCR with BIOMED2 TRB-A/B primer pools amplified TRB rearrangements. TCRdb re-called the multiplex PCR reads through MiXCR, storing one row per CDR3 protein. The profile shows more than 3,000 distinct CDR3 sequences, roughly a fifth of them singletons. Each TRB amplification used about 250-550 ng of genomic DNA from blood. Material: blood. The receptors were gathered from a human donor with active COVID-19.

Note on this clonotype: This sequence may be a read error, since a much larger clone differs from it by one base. The CDR3 here is CASSGAPQGGYEQFF. CDR3 DNA: TGTGCCAGCAGCGGAGCTCCACAGGGGGGGTACGAGCAGTTCTTC. The rearrangement uses TRBV7-6 and TRBJ2-1; tentatively, D is TRBD1 (8 bases). V was pared by 5 bases and J by 10 bases, with 21 bases between. The germline gives CDR1 SGHVS, CDR2 FNYEAQ. The CDR3 is made up of 15 amino acids. The full variable domain, its missing parts supplied by reference TRBV7-6 and TRBJ2-1, is GAGVSQSPRYKVTKRGQDVALRCDPISGHVSLYWYRQALGQGPEFLTYFNYEAQQDKSGLPNDRFSAERPEGSISTLTIQRTEQRDSAMYRCASSGAPQGGYEQFFGPGTRLTVL.

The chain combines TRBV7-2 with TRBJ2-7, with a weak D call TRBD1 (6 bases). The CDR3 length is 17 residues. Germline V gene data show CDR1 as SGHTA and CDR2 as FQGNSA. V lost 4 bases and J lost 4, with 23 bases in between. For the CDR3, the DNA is TGTGCCAGCAGCTCAATCCCAGGCTTGGGGGCCCCTTACGAGCAGTACTTC. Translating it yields CASSSIPGLGAPYEQYF.

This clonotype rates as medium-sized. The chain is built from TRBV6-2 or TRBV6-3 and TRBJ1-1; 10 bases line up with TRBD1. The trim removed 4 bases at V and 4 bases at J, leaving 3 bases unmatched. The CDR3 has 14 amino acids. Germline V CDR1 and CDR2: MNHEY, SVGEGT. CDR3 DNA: TGTGCCAGCAGTTCCGACAGGGGGCTCACTGAAGCTTTCTTT. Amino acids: CASSSDRGLTEAFF.

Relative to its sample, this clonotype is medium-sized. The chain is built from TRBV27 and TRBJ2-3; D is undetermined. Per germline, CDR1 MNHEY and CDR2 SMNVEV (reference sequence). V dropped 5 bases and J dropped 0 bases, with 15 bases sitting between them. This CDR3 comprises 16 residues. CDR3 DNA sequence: TGTGCCAGCAGTCGTTCACGGCCCTCTAGCACAGATACGCAGTATTTT. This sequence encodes CASSRSRPSSTDTQYF.

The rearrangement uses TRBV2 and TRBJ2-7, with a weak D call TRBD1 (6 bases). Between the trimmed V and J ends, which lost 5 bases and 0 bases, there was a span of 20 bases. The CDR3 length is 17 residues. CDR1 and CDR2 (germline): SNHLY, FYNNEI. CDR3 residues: CASSTTRTASPSYEQYF. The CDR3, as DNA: TGTGCCAGCAGTACCACTAGGACAGCTAGTCCCTCCTACGAGCAGTACTTC.

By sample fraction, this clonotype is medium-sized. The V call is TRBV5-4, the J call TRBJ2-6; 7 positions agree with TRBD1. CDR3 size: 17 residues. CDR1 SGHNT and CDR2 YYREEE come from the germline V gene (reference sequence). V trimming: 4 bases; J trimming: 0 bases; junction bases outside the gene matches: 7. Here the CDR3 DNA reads TGTGCCAGCAGCAACCGCCGGGACAGCTCTGGGGCCAACGTCCTGACTTTC. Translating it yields CASSNRRDSSGANVLTF.

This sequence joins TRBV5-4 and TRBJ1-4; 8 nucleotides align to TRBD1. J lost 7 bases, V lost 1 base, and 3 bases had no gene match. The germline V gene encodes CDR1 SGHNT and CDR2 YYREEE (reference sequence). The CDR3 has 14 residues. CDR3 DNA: TGTGCCAGCAGCTTGACAGGGGGGACTGAAAAACTGTTTTTT. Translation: CASSLTGGTEKLFF.

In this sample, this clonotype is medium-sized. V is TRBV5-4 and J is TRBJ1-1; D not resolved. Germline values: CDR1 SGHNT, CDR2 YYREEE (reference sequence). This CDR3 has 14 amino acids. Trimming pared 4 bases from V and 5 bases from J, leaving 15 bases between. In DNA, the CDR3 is TGTGCCAGCAGCCGCGAAGTTGAGAGGACTGAAGCTTTCTTT. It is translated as CASSREVERTEAFF.

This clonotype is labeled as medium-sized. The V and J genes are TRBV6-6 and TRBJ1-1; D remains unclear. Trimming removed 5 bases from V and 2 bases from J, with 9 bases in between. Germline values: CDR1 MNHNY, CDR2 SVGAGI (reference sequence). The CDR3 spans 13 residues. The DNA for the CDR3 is TGTGCCAGCAGTCCGGGCCGAAACACTGAAGCTTTCTTT. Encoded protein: CASSPGRNTEAFF.

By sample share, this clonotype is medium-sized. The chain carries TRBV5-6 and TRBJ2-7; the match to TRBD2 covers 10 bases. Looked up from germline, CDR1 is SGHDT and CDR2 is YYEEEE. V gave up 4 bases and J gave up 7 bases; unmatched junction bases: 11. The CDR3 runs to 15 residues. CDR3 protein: CASSRSGRGFGEQYF. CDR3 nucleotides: TGTGCCAGCAGCAGGAGCGGGAGGGGATTTGGGGAGCAGTACTTC.

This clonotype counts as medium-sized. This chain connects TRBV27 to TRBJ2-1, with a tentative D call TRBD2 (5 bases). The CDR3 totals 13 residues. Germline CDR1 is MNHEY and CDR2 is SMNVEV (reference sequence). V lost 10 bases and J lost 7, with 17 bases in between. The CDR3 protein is CAIHPDPGNEQFF. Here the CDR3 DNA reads TGTGCCATTCATCCCGACCCGGGAAATGAGCAGTTCTTC.

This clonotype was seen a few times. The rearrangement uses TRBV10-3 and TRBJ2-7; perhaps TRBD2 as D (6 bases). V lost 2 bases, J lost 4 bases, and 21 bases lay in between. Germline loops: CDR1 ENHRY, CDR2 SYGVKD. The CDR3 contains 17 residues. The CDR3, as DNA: TGTGCCATCAGTGAGACGGGGAGGCCCTCTACTCTGTACGAGCAGTACTTC. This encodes CAISETGRPSTLYEQYF.

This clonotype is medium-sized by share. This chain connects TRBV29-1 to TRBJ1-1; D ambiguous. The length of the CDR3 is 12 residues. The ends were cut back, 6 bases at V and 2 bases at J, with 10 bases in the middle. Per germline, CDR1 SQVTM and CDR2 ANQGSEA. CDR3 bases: TGCAGCGTCGTGGACCCTAACACTGAAGCTTTCTTT. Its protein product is CSVVDPNTEAFF.

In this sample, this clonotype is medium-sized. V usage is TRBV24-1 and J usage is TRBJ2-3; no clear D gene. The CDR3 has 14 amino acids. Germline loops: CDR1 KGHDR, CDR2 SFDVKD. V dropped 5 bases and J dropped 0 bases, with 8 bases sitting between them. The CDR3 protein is CATSAGSSTDTQYF. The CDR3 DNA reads TGTGCCACCAGTGCTGGCAGTAGCACAGATACGCAGTATTTT.

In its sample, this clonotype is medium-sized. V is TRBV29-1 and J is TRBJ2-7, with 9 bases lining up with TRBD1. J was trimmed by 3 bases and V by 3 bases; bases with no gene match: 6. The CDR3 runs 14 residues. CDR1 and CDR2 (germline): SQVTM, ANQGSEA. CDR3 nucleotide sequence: TGCAGCGTTGAGTCTACGGGACAGGGCTACGAGCAGTACTTC. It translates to CSVESTGQGYEQYF.

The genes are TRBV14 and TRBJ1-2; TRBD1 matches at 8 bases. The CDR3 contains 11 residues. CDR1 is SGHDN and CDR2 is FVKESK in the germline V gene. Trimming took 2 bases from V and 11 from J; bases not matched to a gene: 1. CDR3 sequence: CASSQQGAYTF. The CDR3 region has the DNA TGTGCCAGCAGCCAACAGGGGGCATACACCTTC.

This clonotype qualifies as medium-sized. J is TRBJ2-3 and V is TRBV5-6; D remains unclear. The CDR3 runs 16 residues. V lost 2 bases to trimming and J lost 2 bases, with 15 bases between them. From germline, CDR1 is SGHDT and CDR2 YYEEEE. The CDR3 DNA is TGTGCCAGCAGCTTCGGTCCCCATACCCTCACAGATACGCAGTATTTT. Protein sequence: CASSFGPHTLTDTQYF.